This is a list of T cell receptor beta chains from one sample in a study of identical twins. TCRdb reanalysed the 5' RACE reads using MiXCR and keeps one entry per CDR3 protein. Among 1.5 million to 2 million distinct CDR3 sequences listed, around 29% were seen once. Material for sequencing was cord blood. All receptors derive from a newborn girl in good health. Both conserved end residues are trimmed from each CDR3. The order of the fields is V gene, CDR3 length, J gene, CDR3 protein.

>TRBV11-2|14|TRBJ1-5
ASSPSHDYSNQPQH
>TRBV12-3/TRBV12-4|11|TRBJ2-5
ASSLALGREQY
>TRBV2|10|TRBJ2-1
ASSLTPYEQF
>TRBV7-2|11|TRBJ1-5
ASSLRAAGPQH
>TRBV2|11|TRBJ2-3
AIPTSSTDKQY
>TRBV18|13|TRBJ1-1
ASSQAGTLGTEAF
>TRBV12-3/TRBV12-4|12|TRBJ2-3
ASSQTGGTDTQY
>TRBV28|10|TRBJ1-4
ASNRGMEKLF
>TRBV20-1|15|TRBJ2-1
SASDSAPGAIYNEQF
>TRBV25-1|11|TRBJ2-7
ASRSLAAYEQY
>TRBV4-1|14|TRBJ2-3
ASSQDSSGTSDTQY
>TRBV27|12|.
ASRRLSAYNEQY
>TRBV28|12|TRBJ1-4
ASSRRFSSEKLF